Presented here are 8 T cell receptor beta chains from one specimen sequenced in a study of T cell changes during pregnancy in multiple sclerosis. Produced via immunoSEQ multiplex PCR; TCRdb's table is partial and in-frame only. The table includes about 92,000 clones, approximately 92% detected once. Material: peripheral blood, obtained in the first trimester of pregnancy. These receptors were taken from a female donor with multiple sclerosis, enrolled in a pregnancy study.

This chain links TRBV7-9 with TRBJ1-2; D is unresolved. Trimming cost V 0 bases and J 5 bases, with 16 bases left between them. Germline V gene data show CDR1 as SEHNR and CDR2 as FQNEAQ (reference sequence). The CDR3 totals 16 residues. The CDR3 bases are TGTGCCAGCAGCTTAGCGCACGGCAGCGTCGAATATGGCTACACCTTC. This sequence encodes CASSLAHGSVEYGYTF.

The V call is TRBV7-3, the J call TRBJ2-3; 12 positions match TRBD2. With 2 bases clipped from V and 4 bases from J, the junction kept 13 bases outside the gene matches. The CDR3 contains 19 residues. Per germline, CDR1 SGHTA and CDR2 FQGTGA. The chain's CDR3 is CASSLGWASGRASPDTQYF. The CDR3 nucleotides read TGTGCCAGCAGCTTAGGGTGGGCTAGCGGGAGGGCCAGTCCAGATACGCAGTATTTT.

The CDR3, as DNA: TGTGCCAGCAGCATGGCGGTTATATCTGGGGCCAACGTCCTGACTTTC. Encoded protein: CASSMAVISGANVLTF. The chain has TRBV9 and TRBJ2-6; D remains unclear. The V and J ends lost 4 bases and 1 base respectively, with 12 bases between them. CDR1 SGDLS and CDR2 YYNGEE come from the germline V gene. CDR3 length: 16 amino acids. Complete variable domain (other parts from reference TRBV9 and TRBJ2-6): DSGVTQTPKHLITATGQRVTLRCSPRSGDLSVYWYQQSLDQGLQFLIQYYNGEERAKGNILERFSAQQFPDLHSELNLSSLELGDSALYFCASSMAVISGANVLTFGAGSRLTVL.

The chain carries TRBV5-1 and TRBJ2-2, with 9 bases identical to TRBD1. The germline CDR1 and CDR2 sequences are SGHRS and YFSETQ. Unmatched junction bases numbered 4, after V lost 3 bases and J lost 7 bases. The CDR3 has 14 amino acids. The DNA of the CDR3 is TGCGCCAGCAGCTGGGGGACAGGGCTCGGGGAGCTGTTTTTT. Amino acids: CASSWGTGLGELFF.

This clone was found once. DNA for the CDR3: TGCAGCCCTTCTTACGCAGGTTTTTACAATGAGCAGTTCTTC. The encoded protein is CSPSYAGFYNEQFF. The chain is built from TRBV29-1 and TRBJ2-1; the D is unclear. This CDR3 comprises 14 residues. V lost 8 bases to trimming and J lost 4 bases, with 18 bases between them. CDR1 is SQVTM, CDR2 ANQGSEA, per germline.

V gene TRBV2 combines with J gene TRBJ1-2; 10 nucleotides agree with TRBD1. Germline CDR1 and CDR2: SNHLY and FYNNEI. The CDR3 contains 13 residues. Losses at the gene ends were 7 bases for V and 6 bases for J; bases not matched to a gene: 5. The CDR3 DNA sequence: TGTGCCAGCATGGGACAGGGGAGGGATGGCTACACCTTC. It yields the protein CASMGQGRDGYTF.

The chain recombines TRBV14 with TRBJ2-5, with D perhaps matching TRBD2 (6 bases). V lost 0 bases and J lost 5, with 19 bases in between. This CDR3 spans 17 amino acids. Germline V lookup: CDR1 SGHDN, CDR2 FVKESK. The CDR3 DNA follows: TGTGCCAGCAGCCAAGAGGGGGGATCCCCCTTAAGGGAGACCCAGTACTTC. Its translation is CASSQEGGSPLRETQYF. The whole variable domain, remainder taken from reference TRBV14 and TRBJ2-5, is EAGVTQFPSHSVIEKGQTVTLRCDPISGHDNLYWYRRVMGKEIKFLLHFVKESKQDESGMPNNRFLAERTGGTYSTLKVQPAELEDSGVYFCASSQEGGSPLRETQYFGPGTRLLVL.

The V and J genes are TRBV5-1 and TRBJ1-3, with TRBD1 identical over 9 bases. Germline CDR1 reads SGHRS; CDR2 reads YFSETQ. V dropped 4 bases and J dropped 0; count of bases not matched to a gene: 2. The CDR3 is made up of 15 amino acids. In DNA form, the CDR3 reads TGCGCCAGCAGCGGGGACAGGGACTCTGGAAACACCATATATTTT. This codes for CASSGDRDSGNTIYF.